This T cell receptor (beta chain) was recorded in a study of human T cells and chemical hapten exposure. Study background: Per-sample TCR yield variability stemmed mainly from small pooled library volume differences.

Using its own MiXCR run on the RACE reads, TCRdb lists one record per CDR3 protein. The sample lists 65,000 to 90,000 distinct CDR3 sequences; around 7% were seen once. Time point indicated: patch test 2, 6 weeks after DPC sensitization. Treatment here: therapeutic diphenylcyclopropenone sensitization with weekly scalp DPC. The starting material was whole blood, obtained in connection with sensitization to the hapten diphenylcyclopropenone (DPC). This sequence originates from a woman in her thirties with alopecia areata. Some clones in this sample may be carry-over from other donors' samples.

In nucleotides, the CDR3 is TGCAGTGCTCCCGATACTGGGGGCCATGGCTACACCTTC. Amino acids: CSAPDTGGHGYTF. The chain joins TRBV20-1 to TRBJ1-2; D possibly corresponds to TRBD1 (6 bases). The CDR3 is made up of 13 amino acids. The V gene lost 5 bases and the J gene lost 6 bases, with 16 bases spanning the gap. Per the germline V gene, CDR1 is DFQATT and CDR2 is SNEGSKA (reference sequence).